The 7 T cell receptor beta chains reported below all come from one sample, sequenced in a study of T cells in Graves' hyperthyroidism and ophthalmopathy. TCR beta CDR3 region amplification was performed from RNA transcripts. The TCR CDR3 first-round RT-PCR relied on the HTBI primer set. TCRdb fed the multiplex PCR reads into MiXCR, producing one record per CDR3 protein. Among hundreds of thousands of distinct CDR3 sequences listed, 14% to 15% were seen once. Sequenced input: blood. The receptor set was obtained from a woman aged 40 to 50 with Graves' ophthalmopathy.

There are many counts of this clonotype. The V gene is TRBV27, the J gene TRBJ2-7, with D possibly called TRBD1 or TRBD2 (5 bases each). Trimming left V 2 bases short and J 1 base short, with 12 bases between. The germline V gene has CDR1 MNHEY and CDR2 SMNVEV (reference sequence). This CDR3 is built from 15 residues. The CDR3 nucleotides read TGTGCCAGCAGTTTACTTACCGGGACGTCCTACGAGCAGTACTTC. Its protein product is CASSLLTGTSYEQYF.

Points on this clonotype: The junction differs from germline at one of its ends, possibly a read error. J is TRBJ1-2 and V is TRBV27; 8 bases are a match to TRBD1. The CDR3 sequence is 17 residues long. Germline V CDR1 and CDR2: MNHEY, SMNVEV (reference sequence). The CDR3 protein is CTSSPRSRTGREHGYTF. DNA for the CDR3: TGTACCAGCAGTCCGAGAAGTAGGACAGGGAGGGAACATGGATACACCTTC.

This clonotype has only a few counts. The rearrangement uses TRBV30 and TRBJ2-7, with D perhaps TRBD2 (7 bases). The V and J ends lost 5 bases and 6 bases respectively, with 11 bases between them. This CDR3 is built from 11 residues. CDR1 is GTSNPN, CDR2 SVGIG, per germline (reference sequence). CDR3 protein: CAWGGAGEQYF. As DNA, the CDR3 is TGTGCCTGGGGGGGGGCAGGCGAGCAGTACTTC.

The rearrangement uses TRBV7-8 and TRBJ1-5; D gene uncertain. CDR1 and CDR2 (germline): SGHVS, FQNEAQ. This CDR3 is built from 13 residues. Trimming removed 4 bases from V and 1 base from J, with 5 bases in between. In nucleotides, the CDR3 is TGTGCCAGCAGCTGGGAAAGCAATCAGCCCCAGCATTTT. This sequence encodes CASSWESNQPQHF.

This clonotype was found many times. The chain links TRBV6-2 or TRBV6-3 to TRBJ1-1; a weak D match, TRBD1 (5 bases). V lost 5 bases, J lost 1 base, and 14 bases lay in between. Germline CDR1 is MNHEY and CDR2 is SVGEGT. The CDR3 consists of 15 residues. This CDR3 reads CASSPPPGANTEAFF. The CDR3 bases are TGTGCCAGCAGTCCCCCACCCGGGGCGAACACTGAAGCTTTCTTT.

V and J are TRBV28 and TRBJ2-7; maybe TRBD1 (5 bases). CDR3 length: 16 residues. Per germline, CDR1 MDHEN and CDR2 SYDVKM. The V and J ends lost 3 bases and 1 base respectively, with 16 bases between them. The CDR3 bases are TGTGCCAGCAGTTTGCCGTTCAGGGAAACATCCTACGAGCAGTACTTC. Translating gives CASSLPFRETSYEQYF.

This clonotype has ten or more counts. The chain employs TRBV7-8 and TRBJ2-7; D possibly corresponds to TRBD2 (6 bases). Trimming shortened V by 1 base and J by 2 bases, and 15 bases separated the two germline ends. The CDR3 has 16 amino acids. Germline CDR1 is SGHVS and CDR2 is FQNEAQ. The CDR3 loop is CASSLGPGTRTYEQYF. CDR3 in DNA: TGTGCCAGCAGCTTAGGCCCCGGGACTCGGACCTACGAGCAGTACTTC.